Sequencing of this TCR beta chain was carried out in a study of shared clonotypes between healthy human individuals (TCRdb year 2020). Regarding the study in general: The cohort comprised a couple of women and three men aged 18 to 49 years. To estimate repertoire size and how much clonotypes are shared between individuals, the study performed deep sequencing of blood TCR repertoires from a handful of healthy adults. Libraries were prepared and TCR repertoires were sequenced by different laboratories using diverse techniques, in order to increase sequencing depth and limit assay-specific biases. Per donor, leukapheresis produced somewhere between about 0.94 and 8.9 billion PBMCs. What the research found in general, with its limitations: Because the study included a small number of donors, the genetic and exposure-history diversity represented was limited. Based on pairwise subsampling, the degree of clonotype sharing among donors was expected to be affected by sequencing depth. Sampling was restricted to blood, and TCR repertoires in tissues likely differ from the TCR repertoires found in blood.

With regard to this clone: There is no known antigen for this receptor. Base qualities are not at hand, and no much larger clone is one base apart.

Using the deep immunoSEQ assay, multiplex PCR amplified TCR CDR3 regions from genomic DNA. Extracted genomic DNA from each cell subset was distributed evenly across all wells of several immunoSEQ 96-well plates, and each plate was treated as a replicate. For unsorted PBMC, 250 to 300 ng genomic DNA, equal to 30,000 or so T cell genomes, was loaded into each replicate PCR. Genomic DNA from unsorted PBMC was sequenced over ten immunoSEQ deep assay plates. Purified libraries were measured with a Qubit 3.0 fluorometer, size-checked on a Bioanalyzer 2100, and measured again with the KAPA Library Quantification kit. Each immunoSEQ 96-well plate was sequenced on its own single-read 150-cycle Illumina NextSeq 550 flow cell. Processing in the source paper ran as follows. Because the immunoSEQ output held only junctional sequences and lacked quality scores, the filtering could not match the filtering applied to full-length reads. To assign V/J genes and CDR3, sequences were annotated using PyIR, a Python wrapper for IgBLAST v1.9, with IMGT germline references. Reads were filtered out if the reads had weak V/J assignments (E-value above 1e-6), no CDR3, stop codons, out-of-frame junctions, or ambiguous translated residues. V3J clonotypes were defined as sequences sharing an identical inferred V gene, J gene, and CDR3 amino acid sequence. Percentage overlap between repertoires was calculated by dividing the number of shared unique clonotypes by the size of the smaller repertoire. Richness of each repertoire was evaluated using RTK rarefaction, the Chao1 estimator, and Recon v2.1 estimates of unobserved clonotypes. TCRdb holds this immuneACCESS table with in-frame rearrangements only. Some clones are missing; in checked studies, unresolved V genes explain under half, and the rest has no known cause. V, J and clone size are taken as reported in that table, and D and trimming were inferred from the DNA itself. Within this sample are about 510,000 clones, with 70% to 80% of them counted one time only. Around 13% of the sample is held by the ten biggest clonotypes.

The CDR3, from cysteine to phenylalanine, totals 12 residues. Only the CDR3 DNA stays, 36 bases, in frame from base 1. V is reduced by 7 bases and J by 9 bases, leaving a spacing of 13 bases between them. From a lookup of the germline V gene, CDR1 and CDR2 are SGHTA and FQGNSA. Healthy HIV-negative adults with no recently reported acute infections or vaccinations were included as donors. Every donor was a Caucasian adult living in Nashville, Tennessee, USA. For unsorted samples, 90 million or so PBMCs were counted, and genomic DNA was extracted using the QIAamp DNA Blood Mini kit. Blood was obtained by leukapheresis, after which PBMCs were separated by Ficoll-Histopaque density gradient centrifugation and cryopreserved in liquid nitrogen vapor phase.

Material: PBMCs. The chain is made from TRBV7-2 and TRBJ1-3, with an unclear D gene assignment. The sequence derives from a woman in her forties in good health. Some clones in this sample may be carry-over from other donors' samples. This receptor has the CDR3 CASTLRTGTIYF. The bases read TGTGCCAGCACCCTTAGGACGGGCACCATATATTTT.